The present entry profiles one TCR beta chain with its context. Per individual sample, total RNA of at least 6 micrograms was extracted. The sample is drawn from a study of blood T cells in healthy people across ages. Sample-barcoded 5' priming and a J-beta primer mix drove a second PCR of about 6 to 11 cycles. Template switching added a 12-random-nucleotide identifier to every cDNA molecule. TCRdb independently ran MiXCR on the 5' RACE reads; one entry per CDR3 protein. This table has around 1,800,000 distinct CDR3 sequences, roughly two fifths appearing once. This CDR3 has 15 amino acids. CDR1 is DFQATT and CDR2 is SNEGSKA in the germline V gene (reference sequence). Deletions cut 2 bases from V and 4 bases from J, with 15 bases between.

Input material: blood. The V and J genes are TRBV20-1 and TRBJ2-1; maybe TRBD2 (5 bases). The sequence was collected from a human donor in good health. CDR3 DNA sequence: TGCAGTGCTAGATCCCTAGGCGGGTTGTACAATGAGCAGTTCTTC. This encodes CSARSLGGLYNEQFF.